This T cell receptor beta chain was sequenced for a study of Ad26.COV2.S vaccination and SARS-CoV-2 variants. Treatment indicated: 15 to 20 received Ad26.COV2.S at low or high dose, single or two shots; five or six received placebo; per-sample allocation not given. Sampling was done on day 63 after the first vaccine or placebo injection. The V and J ends lost 1 base and 3 bases respectively, with 10 bases between them. This CDR3 is built from 15 residues. Germline CDR1 SGHTA, CDR2 FQGNSA. Repertoires were generated with immunoSEQ multiplex PCR, while TCRdb's copy carries only in-frame clones and drops some. The table lists 430,000 or so clones, over 75% of them singletons.

The origin of this receptor is a person between 18 and 65 years old who received the Ad26.COV2.S COVID-19 vaccine or a placebo. This rearrangement joins TRBV7-2 to TRBJ2-1; D unresolved. The sequencing used peripheral blood, collected in a trial of Ad26.COV2.S vaccine versus placebo. The CDR3 DNA follows: TGTGCCAGCAGCTTAGAACCATTGGTCTACAATGAGCAGTTCTTC. It is translated as CASSLEPLVYNEQFF.